The clone carrying this T cell receptor (beta chain) was observed a few times. Until they underwent thyroid surgery, no patient had received any treatment. The CDR3 is 15 amino acids. Germline V CDR1 and CDR2: MNHNS, SASEGT. Trimming cost V 8 bases and J 0 bases, with 16 bases left between them. The data stem from a study of metastatic and nonmetastatic thyroid tumors. TCRdb re-clonotyped the PCR reads through MiXCR. This sample carries some 14,000 clones, less than 30% of them seen once, and the ten largest clones take roughly 9.7%. The clonotype comes from a female donor with papillary thyroid cancer or a benign thyroid nodule (not recorded which). Some clones in this sample may be carry-over from other donors' samples. Sequencing was done on a sample of tumor tissue. The chain links TRBV6-1 to TRBJ1-1, with D uncertain. The CDR3 region has the DNA TGTGCCAGCGCCCGGGATGCCTCTGTGAACACTGAAGCTTTCTTT. Protein: CASARDASVNTEAFF.